Presented here are 7 T cell receptor beta chains from one specimen sequenced in a study of OX40 agonist ivuxolimab in advanced cancers. Data came from immunoSEQ multiplex PCR; TCRdb stores just in-frame clones and leaves some out. In the table there are roughly 120,000 clones, roughly 90% of which are singletons. The sample consisted of CD4+ or CD8+ T cells sorted from blood, taken in a trial of the OX40 agonist ivuxolimab. All receptors come from an adult with an advanced solid tumor such as melanoma, head and neck, liver or kidney cancer.

The chain couples TRBV11-3 to TRBJ2-7; D perhaps matches TRBD2 (5 bases). V lost 0 bases to trimming and J lost 7 bases, with 19 bases between them. The CDR3 consists of 16 residues. In germline, CDR1 is SGHNT, CDR2 YENEEA. As DNA, the CDR3 is TGTGCCAGCAGCTTAGACTTTGGGCGGTACTCGGGGGAGCAGTACTTC. Amino acids: CASSLDFGRYSGEQYF.

This clone was recorded once. The CDR3 sequence: CASSADMNTGELFF. Here the CDR3 DNA reads TGTGCCAGCAGTGCGGACATGAACACCGGGGAGCTGTTTTTT. The rearrangement links TRBV2 to TRBJ2-2; possible D gene TRBD1, 5 bases. This CDR3 region has 14 residues. The germline CDR1 and CDR2 sequences are SNHLY and FYNNEI. Trimming took off 4 bases at V and 1 base at J, with 7 bases between the two ends.

The V call is TRBV5-1, the J call TRBJ2-4, with 9 bases fitting TRBD2. This CDR3 comprises 16 residues. Germline-derived CDR1 and CDR2 are SGHRS and YFSETQ. Trimming removed 4 bases from V and 1 base from J; junction bases left unmatched: 6. CDR3 sequence: CASSAIAGVAKNIQYF. DNA of the CDR3: TGCGCCAGCAGCGCGATAGCGGGAGTGGCCAAAAACATTCAGTACTTC.

The rearrangement uses TRBV5-1 and TRBJ1-5, with 7 bases fitting TRBD1. V lost 4 bases to trimming and J lost 6 bases; unmatched junction nucleotides: 13. CDR3 length: 16 residues. CDR1 SGHRS and CDR2 YFSETQ come from the germline V gene. CDR3 in amino acids: CASSPDPTGSGQPQHF. In DNA, the CDR3 is TGCGCCAGCAGCCCCGACCCGACAGGGTCGGGTCAGCCCCAGCATTTT.

This chain links TRBV5-1 with TRBJ2-1, with a possible D match to TRBD1 (7 bases). V was pared by 4 bases and J by 4 bases, with 21 bases between. CDR3 length: 17 amino acids. Germline lookup yields CDR1 SGHRS and CDR2 YFSETQ. This CDR3 is CASSVRPPGGSYNEQFF. DNA for the CDR3: TGCGCCAGCAGCGTACGACCCCCAGGGGGGAGTTACAATGAGCAGTTCTTC.

The chain carries TRBV19 and TRBJ2-7; D is unclear. This CDR3 has 14 residues. Trimming left V 7 bases short and J 3 bases short, with 16 bases between. Germline V gene lookup returns CDR1 LNHDA and CDR2 SQIVND (reference sequence). The CDR3 DNA is TGTGCCAGTACAGAAGGGTCTTCGGGCTACGAGCAGTACTTC. Residues: CASTEGSSGYEQYF.

V is TRBV11-1 and J is TRBJ2-7; D possibly corresponds to TRBD2 (6 bases). V shed 5 bases and J shed 4 bases, with 9 bases lying between them. The CDR3 is made up of 12 amino acids. Germline V gene lookup returns CDR1 SGHAT and CDR2 FQDESV (reference sequence). The CDR3 is CASSPSGYEQYF. The CDR3 DNA sequence: TGTGCCAGCAGCCCGAGCGGGTACGAGCAGTACTTC.